The 4 T cell receptor delta chains below all came from one sample that was sequenced in a study of gamma-delta T cells after stem cell transplantation. TCRdb fed the RT-PCR reads to CATT. The table lists fewer than 2,000 delta-chain clones, roughly 7.7% of them singletons. The sequencing sample was made of gamma-delta T cells. These receptors all stem from a human donor. It is not recorded whose cells these are; they may come from a transplant donor.

A few counts support this clone. This may arise from a read error, as a much more abundant clone is one base away. The sample contains more than one DNA sequence encoding this CDR3. The V call is TRDV2, the J call TRDJ1; a weak D match, TRDD3 (5 bases). Looked up from germline, CDR1 is GEAIGNYY and CDR2 is EKD. CDR3 length: 18 residues. CDR3 in amino acids: CACDTVWDGKKEGDKLIF. The CDR3, as DNA: TGTGCCTGCGACACCGTATGGGATGGAAAAAAGGAAGGCGATAAACTCATCTTT.

About this clone itself: A read error may be the cause here, since a much bigger clone is one base away. J is TRDJ1 and V is TRDV2, with D perhaps TRDD2 (6 bases). Germline CDR1 and CDR2: GEAIGNYY and EKD. The CDR3 has 21 amino acids. DNA for the CDR3: TGTGCCTGTGACACCGTCGGACCTGCTTCCTCAGACCACCCTTACACCGCTAAACTCATCTTT. Translating gives CACDTVGPASSDHPYTAKLIF.

The chain combines TRDV2 with TRDJ1; D is unresolved. Trimming took 4 bases from V and 5 from J, leaving 19 bases between them. The CDR3 length is 15 residues. Germline-derived CDR1 and CDR2 are GEAIGNYY and EKD. The CDR3 loop is CACDLAGRNADKLIF. Here the CDR3 DNA reads TGTGCCTGTGATCTGGCCGGGCGAAACGCTGATAAACTCATCTTT.

This clone counts as medium-sized. A single base separates this from a much larger clone, so it may be a read error. The rearrangement uses TRDV2 and TRDJ1; TRDD3 matches 10 bases. There are 17 residues in the CDR3. Per the germline V gene, CDR1 is GEAIGNYY and CDR2 is EKD. Trimming took 3 bases from V and 0 from J; bases not matched to a gene: 9. DNA for the CDR3: TGTGCCTGTGACCCCGTGGGTACTGGGGGATACACCGATAAACTCATCTTT. Translated: CACDPVGTGGYTDKLIF.